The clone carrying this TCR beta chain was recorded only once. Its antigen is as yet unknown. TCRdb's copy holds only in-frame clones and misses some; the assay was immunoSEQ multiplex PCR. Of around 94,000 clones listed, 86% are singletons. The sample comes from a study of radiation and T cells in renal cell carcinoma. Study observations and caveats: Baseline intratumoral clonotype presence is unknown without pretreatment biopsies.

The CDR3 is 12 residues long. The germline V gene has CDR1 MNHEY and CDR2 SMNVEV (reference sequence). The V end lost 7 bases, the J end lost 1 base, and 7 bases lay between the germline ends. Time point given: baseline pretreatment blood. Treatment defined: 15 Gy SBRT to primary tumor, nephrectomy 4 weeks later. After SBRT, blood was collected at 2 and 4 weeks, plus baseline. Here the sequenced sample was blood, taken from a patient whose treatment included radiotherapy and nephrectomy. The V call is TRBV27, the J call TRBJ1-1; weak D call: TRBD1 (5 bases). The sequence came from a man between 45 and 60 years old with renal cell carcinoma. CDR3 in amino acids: CASTGTNTEAFF. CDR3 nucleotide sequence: TGTGCCAGCACAGGGACGAACACTGAAGCTTTCTTT.